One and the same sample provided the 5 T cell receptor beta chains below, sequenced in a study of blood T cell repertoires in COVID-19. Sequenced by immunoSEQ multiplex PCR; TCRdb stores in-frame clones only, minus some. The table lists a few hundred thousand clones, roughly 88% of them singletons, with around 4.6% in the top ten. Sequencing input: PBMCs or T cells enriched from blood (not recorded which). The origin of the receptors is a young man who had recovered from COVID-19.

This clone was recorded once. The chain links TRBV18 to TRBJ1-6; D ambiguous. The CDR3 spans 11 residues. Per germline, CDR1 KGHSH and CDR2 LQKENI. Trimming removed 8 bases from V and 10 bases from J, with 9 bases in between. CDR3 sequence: CASPTGSPLHF. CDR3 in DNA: TGTGCCAGCCCGACGGGGTCACCCCTCCACTTT.

CDR3: CASSPTRDSNSPLHF. For the CDR3, the DNA is TGTGCCAGTAGTCCAACCCGGGACAGTAATTCACCCCTCCACTTT. The genes are TRBV19 and TRBJ1-6; 7 positions agree with TRBD1. The V gene end was trimmed by 5 bases and the J gene end by 6 bases; junction bases not matched to a gene: 7. This CDR3 has 15 residues. Germline assignment: CDR1 LNHDA and CDR2 SQIVND (reference sequence).

CDR3 loop: CSVGQGVYEQYF. CDR3 nucleotides: TGCAGCGTTGGACAGGGGGTCTACGAGCAGTACTTC. J is TRBJ2-7 and V is TRBV29-1; 9 bases are a match to TRBD1. Germline V gene lookup returns CDR1 SQVTM and CDR2 ANQGSEA. Losses at the gene ends were 4 bases for V and 3 bases for J; bases not matched to a gene: 1. The CDR3 sequence is 12 residues long.

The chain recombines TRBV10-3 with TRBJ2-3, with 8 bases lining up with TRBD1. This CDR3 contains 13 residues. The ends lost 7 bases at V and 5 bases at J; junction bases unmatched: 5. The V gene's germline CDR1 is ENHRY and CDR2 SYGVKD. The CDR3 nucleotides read TGTGCCATCACAGGACAGGGAGGAGATACGCAGTATTTT. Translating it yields CAITGQGGDTQYF.

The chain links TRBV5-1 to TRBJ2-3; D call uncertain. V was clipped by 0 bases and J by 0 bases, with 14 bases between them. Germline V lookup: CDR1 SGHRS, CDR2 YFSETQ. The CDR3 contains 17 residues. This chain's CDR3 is CASSLDSTLYSTDTQYF. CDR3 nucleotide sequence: TGCGCCAGCAGCTTGGACAGTACCCTCTATAGCACAGATACGCAGTATTTT.